This T cell receptor (beta chain) stems from a study of blood T cell repertoires in COVID-19 (dated by TCRdb to 2019 to 2021). Looking at the study overall: The collaborator samples originated in the United States, Italy and Spain and spanned the acute and convalescent phases of COVID-19. The repertoires were released in a freely available public database intended as a resource for research on the immune response to SARS-CoV-2. The material from the prospective study consisted of cDNA or gDNA derived from T cells, B-cell-depleted T cells, or PBMCs. Samples were obtained from the ongoing ImmuneRACE study (first 160 participants) and from some 1,200 subjects provided by 6 global collaborators. Nearly every sample came with metadata listing a de-identified subject ID, COVID-19 status, age in years and sex. Subjects who had been exposed to COVID-19, were actively infected with it, or had recovered from it provided the deeply sampled blood TCRbeta repertoires that made up the dataset. Where available, HLA class I and class II types were obtained from metadata supplied by the sample provider rather than from assay-based typing. Here is what the overall study found, with its caveats: The quantity of clinical and demographic metadata differed by source and by participant and was supplied without curation.

From a lookup of the germline V gene, CDR1 and CDR2 are SGHRS and YFSETQ. Trimming accounts for 2 bases at V and 4 bases at J, while the number of junction bases matched to no gene is 7. The cysteine opens and the phenylalanine closes a CDR3 of 15 amino acids. Only the CDR3 DNA is retained, 45 bases long and in frame from the first base. In the case of this clone: The antigen this receptor binds is unknown. Base-call qualities are not available, and no considerably larger clone is one nucleotide away.

Samples from volunteer blood donors who had recovered from COVID-19 were contributed by a second Seattle source. The collaborating institutions used their own protocols to collect whole blood in K2EDTA tubes. For TCRbeta analysis, collaborator samples were shipped as frozen whole blood, as isolated PBMCs, or as DNA extracted from either sample type. TCRbeta CDR3 regions were amplified from genomic DNA using the immunoSEQ Assay, a bias-controlled multiplex PCR. As for the original processing: Within the assay, amplification of reference gene primers was used to estimate how many nucleated cells each sample contained. To quantify the absolute abundance of each unique TCRbeta CDR3 rearrangement, sequence reads were collapsed and filtered. Productive Simpson clonality was computed per sample as the square root of Simpson's diversity index over productive rearrangements. TCRdb took this table from immuneACCESS and kept in-frame rearrangements with V and J called. Such tables lack part of the clones; where checked against another copy, unresolved V genes explain under half of the gap, and the rest is unexplained. The V and J calls and the clone size are those of that table, but D and trimming were determined from the DNA. This sample lists 200,000 to 300,000 clones; about nine tenths were detected once. The top ten clones comprise 8.5% to 10% of the sample.

The receptor was isolated from a man in his forties or fifties who had recovered from COVID-19. The V and J genes are TRBV5-1 and TRBJ2-3; the central 7 bases match TRBD1. Sequenced input: peripheral blood. The bases are TGCGCCAGCAGCTTTTTCGGGACAGACTCAGATACGCAGTATTTT. Its product reads: CASSFFGTDSDTQYF.